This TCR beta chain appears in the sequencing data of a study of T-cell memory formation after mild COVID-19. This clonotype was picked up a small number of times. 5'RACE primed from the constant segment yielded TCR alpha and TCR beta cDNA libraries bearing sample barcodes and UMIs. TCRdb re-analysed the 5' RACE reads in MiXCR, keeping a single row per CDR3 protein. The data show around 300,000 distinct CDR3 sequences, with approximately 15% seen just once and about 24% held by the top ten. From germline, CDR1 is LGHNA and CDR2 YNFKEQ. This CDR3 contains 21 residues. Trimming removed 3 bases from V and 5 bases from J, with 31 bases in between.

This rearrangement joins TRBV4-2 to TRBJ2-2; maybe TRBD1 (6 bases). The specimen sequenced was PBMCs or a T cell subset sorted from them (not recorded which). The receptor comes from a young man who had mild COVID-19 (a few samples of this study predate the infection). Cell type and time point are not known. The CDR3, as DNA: TGTGCCAGCAGCCATCAAGGCTTTTGGGACCCCTTACAGGGTGGGACCGGGGAGCTGTTTTTT. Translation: CASSHQGFWDPLQGGTGELFF.